A single sample is the source of the 9 T cell receptor beta chains below, sequenced in a study of CD8+ T cells in alopecia areata. Treatment indicated: oral pan-JAK inhibitor, 5-10 mg twice daily. Once RNA had been extracted, it was reverse transcribed into cDNA to act as the sequencing template. TCRdb's table, derived via immunoSEQ multiplex PCR, lists solely in-frame clones and lacks some. The data show about 250,000 clones, 45% to 70% seen once. The starting material was CD4+ T cells sorted from blood, obtained between weeks 51 and 52, from a patient treated with tofacitinib. These receptors all come from a human donor with alopecia areata.

This clone was recorded a few times. The gene calls are TRBV30 and TRBJ1-1; 7 bases align to TRBD1. The germline V gene encodes CDR1 GTSNPN and CDR2 SVGIG (reference sequence). The CDR3 is 13 residues long. V was pared by 5 bases and J by 0 bases, with 3 bases of the junction left unmatched. The CDR3 nucleotides read TGTGCCTGGCAACAGGGGTTGAACACTGAAGCTTTCTTT. This gives the protein CAWQQGLNTEAFF. Supplemented by reference TRBV30 and TRBJ1-1, the full variable domain reads SQTIHQWPATLVQPVGSPLSLECTVEGTSNPNLYWYRQAAGRGLQLLFYSVGIGQISSEVPQNLSASRPQDRQFILSSKKLLLSDSGFYLCAWQQGLNTEAFFGQGTRLTVV.

Comment on this clone: Other DNA sequences from this sample encode an identical CDR3 as well. The chain is built from TRBV27 and TRBJ1-6, with D perhaps matching TRBD1 (6 bases). Germline V gene sequence: CDR1 MNHEY, CDR2 SMNVEV (reference sequence). The ends were cut back, 7 bases at V and 7 bases at J, with 14 bases in the middle. This CDR3 region has 14 residues. The CDR3 loop reads CASTLQGPNSPLHF. CDR3 DNA: TGTGCCAGCACCTTACAGGGACCCAATTCACCCCTCCACTTT.

The chain employs TRBV6-6 and TRBJ2-3; TRBD1 agrees at 7 bases. Germline CDR1 is MNHNY and CDR2 is SVGAGI (reference sequence). The J segment lost 8 bases and the V segment lost 5 bases, leaving 4 bases of the junction unmatched. The CDR3 covers 12 residues. The CDR3 coding sequence is TGTGCCAGCAGTCCCCCAGGGGGTACGCAGTATTTT. Amino acid sequence: CASSPPGGTQYF.

The chain is built from TRBV9 and TRBJ2-1; possible D gene TRBD2, 5 bases. Trimming cost V 1 base and J 8 bases, with 10 bases left between them. CDR3 length: 13 amino acids. CDR1 and CDR2 from the germline V gene are SGDLS and YYNGEE. The CDR3: CASSVNPEDEQFF. Here the CDR3 DNA reads TGTGCCAGCAGCGTAAACCCGGAGGATGAGCAGTTCTTC.

This clone was detected only a few times. This chain joins TRBV6-5 and TRBJ2-1, with 13 bases fitting TRBD2. V lost 0 bases, J lost 4 bases, and 0 bases stayed unmatched. This CDR3 is built from 16 residues. CDR1 is MNHEY, CDR2 SVGAGI, per germline. This chain's CDR3 is CASSYSTSGGYNEQFF. In DNA form, the CDR3 reads TGTGCCAGCAGTTACTCGACTAGCGGGGGGTACAATGAGCAGTTCTTC.

The count of this clone is one. This rearrangement joins TRBV10-2 to TRBJ1-2; D is unresolved. CDR1 is WSHSY, CDR2 SAAADI, per germline. This CDR3 contains 15 residues. V was trimmed by 3 bases and J by 0 bases, leaving 11 bases between them. Here the CDR3 reads CASSDWWATNYGYTF. The CDR3 nucleotides are TGCGCCAGCAGTGATTGGTGGGCTACTAACTATGGCTACACCTTC.

The chain uses TRBV5-1 and TRBJ1-1; TRBD1 agrees at 9 bases. The V gene end was trimmed by 1 base and the J gene end by 0 bases; junction bases not matched to a gene: 7. The CDR3 extends over 17 amino acids. The germline V gene encodes CDR1 SGHRS and CDR2 YFSETQ. This CDR3 is CASSLTGGEGMNTEAFF. Here the CDR3 DNA reads TGCGCCAGCAGCTTGACAGGGGGCGAGGGGATGAACACTGAAGCTTTCTTT.

The chain carries TRBV11-2 and TRBJ2-3; tentatively, D is TRBD1 (6 bases). The V gene's germline CDR1 is SGHAT and CDR2 FQNNGV. CDR3 size: 17 residues. V lost 1 base, J lost 1 base, and 15 bases lay in between. CDR3 amino acids: CASSLVPLGAGTDTQYF. The CDR3 DNA sequence: TGTGCCAGCAGCTTAGTCCCTCTGGGGGCGGGCACAGATACGCAGTATTTT.

The rearrangement joins TRBV29-1 to TRBJ1-1, with unresolved D. The germline V and J ends were trimmed by 4 bases and 3 bases, with 9 bases remaining between them. Germline V lookup: CDR1 SQVTM, CDR2 ANQGSEA. CDR3 size: 12 residues. In DNA form, the CDR3 reads TGCAGCGTTGCCCCAAGTTACACTGAAGCTTTCTTT. This translates into CSVAPSYTEAFF.